The 10 T cell receptor beta chains listed next were all sequenced from one sample in a study of T cells in Graves' hyperthyroidism and ophthalmopathy. TCR beta CDR3 regions were amplified from RNA. The HTBI primer set was used in a first-round RT-PCR of the TCR CDR3. TCRdb called the multiplex PCR reads again in MiXCR, with one record for every CDR3 protein. The data show 660,000 or so distinct CDR3 sequences, around 21% seen once. Sequenced sample: blood. Receptors originate from a man aged 25 to 40 with Graves' ophthalmopathy.

This clonotype was seen repeatedly, ten times or more. The chain couples TRBV29-1 to TRBJ2-7; D possibly corresponds to TRBD2 (6 bases). V dropped 7 bases and J dropped 1 base, with 17 bases sitting between them. This CDR3 contains 14 residues. CDR1 and CDR2 from the germline V gene are SQVTM and ANQGSEA. CDR3 DNA sequence: TGCAGCGCGATGGGAGGCAGGCCGTCCTACGAGCAGTACTTC. Its translation: CSAMGGRPSYEQYF.

The chain recombines TRBV7-2 with TRBJ2-7; maybe TRBD1 (6 bases). V lost 3 bases, J lost 5 bases, and 11 bases lay in between. The CDR3 contains 13 residues. CDR1 and CDR2 (germline): SGHTA, FQGNSA. The CDR3 loop reads CASSFQGIDEQYF. Here the CDR3 DNA reads TGTGCCAGCAGCTTCCAGGGGATCGACGAGCAGTACTTC.

The CDR3 DNA reads TGCAGCGTTGAAAGGAGAAATGGCTACACCTTC. Translated: CSVERRNGYTF. The chain has TRBV29-1 and TRBJ1-2; no clear D. Germline CDR1 is SQVTM and CDR2 is ANQGSEA. The CDR3 contains 11 residues. Trimming left V 2 bases short and J 6 bases short, with 7 bases between.

This clonotype turned up a few times. The chain couples TRBV6-1 to TRBJ2-2; no definite D call. The germline V gene has CDR1 MNHNS and CDR2 SASEGT. Trimming removed 5 bases from V and 4 bases from J, with 8 bases in between. The CDR3 totals 13 residues. CDR3 loop: CASSPLGTGELFF. The CDR3 DNA sequence: TGTGCCAGCAGTCCCCTCGGCACCGGGGAGCTGTTTTTT.

This clonotype was observed a handful of times. This chain connects TRBV20-1 to TRBJ2-1, with 11 positions matching TRBD2. With V trimmed by 3 bases and J by 8 bases, 15 bases remained unmatched. Germline lookup yields CDR1 DFQATT and CDR2 SNEGSKA (reference sequence). CDR3 length: 17 amino acids. This CDR3 is CSASGEYLAGGPDEQFF. DNA of the CDR3: TGCAGTGCTAGTGGAGAATATTTAGCGGGAGGGCCGGATGAGCAGTTCTTC.

The rearrangement joins TRBV5-1 to TRBJ2-3, with D perhaps TRBD2 (6 bases). V was shortened by 7 bases and J by 2 bases, with 14 bases between the two germline ends. This CDR3 region has 14 residues. Germline CDR1 reads SGHRS; CDR2 reads YFSETQ. The CDR3 region is CASAEGSPTDTQYF. The CDR3 DNA reads as TGCGCCAGCGCGGAGGGGAGTCCCACAGATACGCAGTATTTT.

This clonotype was counted many times. The V and J genes are TRBV9 and TRBJ2-1; D remains unclear. The V end lost 5 bases, the J end lost 1 base, and 7 bases lay between the germline ends. The length of the CDR3 is 13 residues. Per the germline V gene, CDR1 is SGDLS and CDR2 is YYNGEE. The CDR3 here is CASSVGSYNEQFF. CDR3 DNA sequence: TGTGCCAGCAGTGTCGGTTCCTACAATGAGCAGTTCTTC.

V and J are TRBV4-1 and TRBJ2-1; TRBD2 might be the D (5 bases). Germline V gives CDR1 MGHRA, CDR2 YSYEKL. V was clipped by 5 bases and J by 5 bases, with 16 bases between them. The CDR3 has 15 residues. CDR3 sequence: CASSFRTPKDNEQFF. The CDR3 region has the DNA TGCGCCAGCAGCTTTCGGACTCCCAAAGACAATGAGCAGTTCTTC.

The gene calls are TRBV7-9 and TRBJ2-2; D is unresolved. Per germline, CDR1 SEHNR and CDR2 FQNEAQ (reference sequence). The CDR3 extends over 14 amino acids. The V and J ends lost 7 bases and 2 bases respectively, with 11 bases between them. The CDR3 DNA reads as TGTGCCAGCACCGGCACCATTAACACCGGGGAGCTGTTTTTT. As protein: CASTGTINTGELFF. Drawing the rest from reference TRBV7-9 and TRBJ2-2, the complete variable domain is DTGVSQNPRHKITKRGQNVTFRCDPISEHNRLYWYRQTLGQGPEFLTYFQNEAQLEKSRLLSDRFSAERPKGSFSTLEIQRTEQGDSAMYLCASTGTINTGELFFGEGSRLTVL.

This clonotype was picked up many times. This chain links TRBV12-3 or TRBV12-4 with TRBJ2-7; tentative D call: TRBD1 (6 bases). The CDR3 is 12 residues long. Trimming stripped 4 bases from V and 3 bases from J, with 7 bases between. CDR3 amino acids: CASSSDSYEQYF. Written as DNA, the CDR3 is TGTGCCAGCAGTTCGGACAGCTACGAGCAGTACTTC.